One and the same sample provided the 17 T cell receptor beta chains below, sequenced in a study of T cell responses to AZD1222 COVID-19 vaccine. Using immunoSEQ multiplex PCR, the repertoire was profiled, and TCRdb retains in-frame clones only, with some absent. Altogether about 120,000 clones are present, roughly 84% being singletons, with the ten largest covering about 1.2%. Here the sequenced sample was peripheral blood, taken on day 0 of AZD1222 vaccination. Every receptor here comes from an adult in good health.

This rearrangement joins TRBV5-1 to TRBJ2-2, with D perhaps TRBD1 (5 bases). This CDR3 comprises 15 residues. Germline V gene sequence: CDR1 SGHRS, CDR2 YFSETQ. V was shortened by 4 bases and J by 3 bases, with 13 bases between the two germline ends. The CDR3 loop is CASSRADTYTGELFF. The CDR3 nucleotides read TGCGCCAGCAGCCGGGCGGACACTTACACCGGGGAGCTGTTTTTT. The full variable domain, its missing parts supplied by reference TRBV5-1 and TRBJ2-2, is KAGVTQTPRYLIKTRGQQVTLSCSPISGHRSVSWYQQTPGQGLQFLFEYFSETQRNKGNFPGRFSGRQFSNSRSEMNVSTLELGDSALYLCASSRADTYTGELFFGEGSRLTVL.

The V and J genes are TRBV7-9 and TRBJ1-4; 7 bases are shared with TRBD1. There are 15 residues in the CDR3. Per germline, CDR1 SEHNR and CDR2 FQNEAQ (reference sequence). Trimming cost V 4 bases and J 7 bases; bases outside gene matches: 9. CDR3 sequence (DNA): TGTGCCAGCAGCTCCCAGGGGGAAGGAGGTGAAAAACTGTTTTTT. It is translated as CASSSQGEGGEKLFF.

The chain uses TRBV19 and TRBJ1-3; D remains ambiguous. Germline values: CDR1 LNHDA, CDR2 SQIVND (reference sequence). The CDR3 length is 14 residues. V lost 3 bases to trimming and J lost 0 bases, with 6 bases between them. The CDR3 DNA is TGTGCCAGTAGTATGGTTTTCTCTGGAAACACCATATATTTT. Translating gives CASSMVFSGNTIYF.

The chain recombines TRBV7-6 with TRBJ1-2; tentatively, D is TRBD1 (5 bases). The CDR3 runs to 16 residues. V lost 5 bases, J lost 0 bases, and 16 bases lay in between. Germline V lookup: CDR1 SGHVS, CDR2 FNYEAQ. The CDR3, as DNA: TGTGCCAGCAGCCCTCGGGACGGAAGATCTAACTATGGCTACACCTTC. This encodes CASSPRDGRSNYGYTF.

The chain couples TRBV6-5 to TRBJ1-4, with no clear D. This CDR3 spans 15 amino acids. CDR1 is MNHEY and CDR2 is SVGAGI in the germline V gene. V was pared by 5 bases and J by 6 bases, with 16 bases between. The chain's CDR3 is CASSPAGPGHEKLFF. Here the CDR3 DNA reads TGTGCCAGCAGTCCGGCGGGCCCCGGTCATGAAAAACTGTTTTTT.

V gene TRBV28 combines with J gene TRBJ1-5; a possible D gene is TRBD1 (5 bases). This CDR3 is 16 amino acids long. Trimming took off 6 bases at V and 3 bases at J, with 18 bases between the two ends. CDR1 MDHEN and CDR2 SYDVKM come from the germline V gene. The CDR3 bases are TGTGCCAGCAGGCGCCCGGGACTTATGGCCAATCAGCCCCAGCATTTT. It encodes CASRRPGLMANQPQHF.

V is TRBV3-1 (or the pseudogene TRBV3-2) and J is TRBJ2-7; no reliable D call. CDR1 is LGHDT, CDR2 YNNKEL, per germline (reference sequence). The V end lost 4 bases, the J end lost 2 bases, and 9 bases lay between the germline ends. The CDR3 has 13 residues. CDR3 in DNA: TGTGCCAGCAGCCTCGGCCTCGCCTACGAGCAGTACTTC. Translation: CASSLGLAYEQYF.

CDR3 DNA: TGTGCCAGCAGCGTAGACGTAAGCACTAACTATGGCTACACCTTC. It is translated as CASSVDVSTNYGYTF. The V gene is TRBV9, the J gene TRBJ1-2; D not certain. Germline V gene sequence: CDR1 SGDLS, CDR2 YYNGEE. This CDR3 has 15 residues. V lost 0 bases, J lost 0 bases, and 9 bases lay in between.

The chain has TRBV11-3 and TRBJ1-5; TRBD1 aligns across 7 bases. Germline V CDR1 and CDR2: SGHNT, YENEEA. J gave up 0 bases and V 5 bases, and 10 bases lay outside the gene matches. The CDR3 length is 17 residues. The CDR3 DNA reads TGTGCCAGCAGCCAACAGGGGAGGAACACTAGCAATCAGCCCCAGCATTTT. Residues: CASSQQGRNTSNQPQHF. The complete variable domain, with remaining parts taken from reference TRBV11-3 and TRBJ1-5, reads EAGVVQSPRYKIIEKKQPVAFWCNPISGHNTLYWYLQNLGQGPELLIRYENEEAVDDSQLPKDRFSAERLKGVDSTLKIQPAELGDSAVYLCASSQQGRNTSNQPQHFGDGTRLSIL.

The chain has TRBV7-8 and TRBJ2-1; 12 bases are shared with TRBD1. From germline, CDR1 is SGHVS and CDR2 FQNEAQ. The length of the CDR3 is 17 residues. V lost 6 bases to trimming and J lost 6 bases; unmatched junction nucleotides: 12. CDR3 bases: TGTGCCAGCAGACCCCGGGACAGGGGGCCCGATGCCAATGAGCAGTTCTTC. It is translated as CASRPRDRGPDANEQFF.

This rearrangement joins TRBV5-1 to TRBJ1-1, with unresolved D. V lost 5 bases and J 0 bases, leaving 14 bases between the germline ends. Germline assignment: CDR1 SGHRS and CDR2 YFSETQ. The CDR3 covers 15 residues. The CDR3 here is CASRYLGSLNTEAFF. CDR3 DNA sequence: TGCGCCAGCAGATATCTTGGCAGTTTGAACACTGAAGCTTTCTTT. The whole variable domain, remainder taken from reference TRBV5-1 and TRBJ1-1, is KAGVTQTPRYLIKTRGQQVTLSCSPISGHRSVSWYQQTPGQGLQFLFEYFSETQRNKGNFPGRFSGRQFSNSRSEMNVSTLELGDSALYLCASRYLGSLNTEAFFGQGTRLTVV.

V gene TRBV5-8 combines with J gene TRBJ1-1; D possibly corresponds to TRBD1 (6 bases). V lost 2 bases to trimming and J lost 1 base, with 12 bases between them. CDR3 length: 15 residues. Germline CDR1 is SGHTS and CDR2 is YDEGEE. Here the CDR3 reads CASSFMPGQNTEAFF. The CDR3 nucleotides are TGTGCCAGCAGCTTTATGCCGGGACAGAACACTGAAGCTTTCTTT.

This chain uses TRBV23-1 with TRBJ2-4; D is undetermined. TRBV23-1 counts as an open reading frame of uncertain function. This CDR3 comprises 12 residues. V dropped 5 bases and J dropped 2 bases, with 4 bases sitting between them. The CDR3 DNA sequence: TGCGCCAGCAGTTACACCAAAAACATTCAGTACTTC. It translates to CASSYTKNIQYF.

The chain links TRBV19 to TRBJ2-7; 10 nucleotides match TRBD1. CDR1 and CDR2 from the germline V gene are LNHDA and SQIVND (reference sequence). The CDR3 has 15 residues. V lost 4 bases, J lost 3 bases, and 6 bases stayed unmatched. The CDR3 nucleotides are TGTGCCAGTAGTACGCGACAGGGGGCGGTCTACGAGCAGTACTTC. Amino acids: CASSTRQGAVYEQYF.

The chain has TRBV25-1 and TRBJ1-2; the D is unclear. The germline V gene has CDR1 MGHDK and CDR2 SYGVNS. There are 11 residues in the CDR3. V was shortened by 7 bases and J by 5 bases, with 8 bases between the two germline ends. For the CDR3, the DNA is TGTGCCAGCACGCGCGGGTATGGCTACACCTTC. Its protein product is CASTRGYGYTF.

This chain uses TRBV3-1 (or the pseudogene TRBV3-2) with TRBJ1-6; D call uncertain. CDR1 is LGHDT, CDR2 YNNKEL, per germline (reference sequence). This CDR3 spans 15 amino acids. Trimming shortened V by 4 bases and J by 7 bases, and 14 bases separated the two germline ends. The CDR3 is CASSPSGPMNSPLHF. The CDR3 region has the DNA TGTGCCAGCAGCCCCTCAGGACCCATGAATTCACCCCTCCACTTT.

The chain joins TRBV6-2 or TRBV6-3 to TRBJ1-2, with a weak D call TRBD1 (6 bases). The CDR3 length is 17 residues. Per the germline V gene, CDR1 is MNHEY and CDR2 is SVGEGT. Deletions cut 2 bases from V and 1 base from J, with 17 bases between. CDR3 amino acids: CASSYGGRRSVNYGYTF. DNA for the CDR3: TGTGCCAGCAGTTACGGGGGCAGACGAAGCGTTAACTATGGCTACACCTTC.